The 29 T cell receptor beta chains in this list originate from one sample, sequenced in a study of blood T cell repertoires in COVID-19. Using immunoSEQ multiplex PCR, the repertoire was profiled, and TCRdb retains in-frame clones only, with some absent. The sample records about 240,000 clones, around 89% being singletons. The material sequenced was PBMCs or T cells enriched from blood (not recorded which). The origin of the receptors is a woman aged 25-40 years who had recovered from COVID-19.

This chain joins TRBV7-4 and TRBJ1-6; TRBD1 agrees at 10 bases. Trimming removed 5 bases from V and 8 bases from J; junction bases left unmatched: 9. The CDR3 has 16 amino acids. The germline gives CDR1 SGHVT, CDR2 SQSDAQ. CDR3 bases: TGTGCCAGCAGCCATCGACAGGGGGCGTCGTATTCACCCCTCCACTTT. Translated, it gives CASSHRQGASYSPLHF.

In its sample, this clone was seen once. The chain carries TRBV3-1 (or the pseudogene TRBV3-2) and TRBJ2-7, with TRBD1 matching 7 bases. The J segment lost 5 bases and the V segment lost 3 bases, leaving 13 bases of the junction unmatched. Per germline, CDR1 LGHDT and CDR2 YNNKEL (reference sequence). The CDR3 is made up of 16 amino acids. The CDR3 DNA is TGTGCCAGCAGCCACGGGACAGTCAGTGGTATTAACGAGCAGTACTTC. Protein: CASSHGTVSGINEQYF.

In its sample, this clone was seen once. J is TRBJ1-2 and V is TRBV7-6; TRBD1 is a possible D gene (5 bases). The CDR3 consists of 16 residues. V dropped 1 base and J dropped 6 bases, with 18 bases sitting between them. CDR1 and CDR2 from the germline V gene are SGHVS and FNYEAQ. The CDR3 nucleotides are TGTGCCAGCAGCTTAGGGGAGGGCAGGGAAGGCAATGGCTACACCTTC. Its translation: CASSLGEGREGNGYTF.

The chain employs TRBV7-6 and TRBJ2-2, with D hard to call. CDR1 and CDR2 (germline): SGHVS, FNYEAQ. The CDR3 has 16 residues. Deletions cut 1 base from V and 2 bases from J, with 11 bases between. Here the CDR3 DNA reads TGTGCCAGCAGCTTAGAGTCCCCAGGCAACACCGGGGAGCTGTTTTTT. Translating it yields CASSLESPGNTGELFF.

The gene calls are TRBV18 and TRBJ1-5; 7 nucleotides align to TRBD1. This CDR3 contains 15 residues. Per germline, CDR1 KGHSH and CDR2 LQKENI. Unmatched junction bases numbered 5, after V lost 3 bases and J lost 3 bases. For the CDR3, the DNA is TGTGCCAGCTCACCCCGGGGACAGTCCAATCAGCCCCAGCATTTT. It encodes CASSPRGQSNQPQHF.

The chain employs TRBV7-2 and TRBJ1-1; possibly TRBD1 for D (5 bases). The CDR3 runs 15 residues. CDR1 and CDR2 (germline): SGHTA, FQGNSA. V was cut by 4 bases and J by 0 bases, with 12 bases left in between. The CDR3 DNA sequence: TGTGCCAGCAGCTCCGGCGGGACGGTGAACACTGAAGCTTTCTTT. Amino acid sequence: CASSSGGTVNTEAFF.

CDR3 amino acids: CASSSQGGTYEQYF. CDR3 coding DNA: TGCGCCAGCAGCTCACAGGGGGGAACCTACGAGCAGTACTTC. This chain uses TRBV5-1 with TRBJ2-7; 8 bases are a match to TRBD1. CDR1 is SGHRS and CDR2 is YFSETQ in the germline V gene. V shed 3 bases, J shed 2 bases, and the junction held 4 bases outside the gene matches. The CDR3 covers 14 residues.

This clone has a single count. This sequence joins TRBV18 and TRBJ2-7; tentatively, D is TRBD2 (5 bases). V was clipped by 0 bases and J by 2 bases, with 8 bases between them. Germline CDR1 is KGHSH and CDR2 is LQKENI. This CDR3 comprises 14 residues. CDR3 sequence reads: CASSPPDGTYEQYF. Written as DNA, the CDR3 is TGTGCCAGCTCACCACCCGACGGGACCTACGAGCAGTACTTC.

In DNA form, the CDR3 reads TGTGCCAGCAGTGAGGAAGGGGTCCGAGGCACTGAAGCTTTCTTT. Translated: CASSEEGVRGTEAFF. The rearrangement uses TRBV2 and TRBJ1-1, with D tentatively TRBD1 (5 bases). The CDR3 is 15 amino acids. Germline V gene sequence: CDR1 SNHLY, CDR2 FYNNEI. V was shortened by 3 bases and J by 4 bases, with 15 bases between the two germline ends. Full variable domain (outside the CDR3, taken from reference TRBV2 and TRBJ1-1): EPEVTQTPSHQVTQMGQEVILRCVPISNHLYFYWYRQILGQKVEFLVSFYNNEISEKSEIFDDQFSVERPDGSNFTLKIRSTKLEDSAMYFCASSEEGVRGTEAFFGQGTRLTVV.

This chain uses TRBV5-1 with TRBJ2-7, with a weak D call TRBD1 (5 bases). V was trimmed by 4 bases and J by 2 bases, leaving 16 bases between them. Germline V gives CDR1 SGHRS, CDR2 YFSETQ. The CDR3 is made up of 15 amino acids. The DNA of the CDR3 is TGCGCCAGCAGCCGCTGGGATGGGGCGGCCTACGAGCAGTACTTC. Residues: CASSRWDGAAYEQYF.

The chain couples TRBV19 to TRBJ1-1; D is ambiguous. Between the trimmed V and J ends, which lost 6 bases and 8 bases, there was a span of 7 bases. The germline gives CDR1 LNHDA, CDR2 SQIVND (reference sequence). The CDR3 loop spans 10 amino acids. The chain's CDR3 is CASRGEEAFF. CDR3 sequence (DNA): TGTGCCAGTAGAGGAGAGGAAGCTTTCTTT. The full variable domain, with the rest looked up from reference TRBV19 and TRBJ1-1, is DGGITQSPKYLFRKEGQNVTLSCEQNLNHDAMYWYRQDPGQGLRLIYYSQIVNDFQKGDIAEGYSVSREKKESFPLTVTSAQKNPTAFYLCASRGEEAFFGQGTRLTVV.

The V call is TRBV10-3, the J call TRBJ2-1, with 9 bases that match TRBD2. The junction had 4 bases not matched to a gene; V was cut back by 4 bases and J by 3 bases. CDR1 and CDR2 from the germline V gene are ENHRY and SYGVKD. The CDR3 has 15 amino acids. The CDR3: CAISASGKGYNEQFF. For the CDR3, the DNA is TGTGCCATCAGTGCTAGCGGGAAGGGCTACAATGAGCAGTTCTTC.

The chain combines TRBV9 with TRBJ2-7; the D gene is possibly TRBD2 (5 bases). Germline lookup yields CDR1 SGDLS and CDR2 YYNGEE. CDR3 length: 13 residues. V was pared by 0 bases and J by 1 base, with 5 bases between. The CDR3 DNA follows: TGTGCCAGCAGCGTAGCGGGGTCCTACGAGCAGTACTTC. Amino acid sequence: CASSVAGSYEQYF.

The chain carries TRBV5-4 and TRBJ2-3, with 8 bases fitting TRBD2. Losses at the gene ends were 3 bases for V and 6 bases for J; bases not matched to a gene: 9. Germline CDR1 is SGHNT and CDR2 is YYREEE (reference sequence). The CDR3 is 15 residues long. Here the CDR3 DNA reads TGTGCCAGCAGCTCCAAGCGGGAGCGGTGGGATACGCAGTATTTT. Amino acids: CASSSKRERWDTQYF.

This clone was counted a few times. This chain joins TRBV29-1 and TRBJ1-2; 9 bases are shared with TRBD1. V trimming: 3 bases; J trimming: 0 bases; junction bases outside the gene matches: 8. From germline, CDR1 is SQVTM and CDR2 ANQGSEA. The CDR3 loop spans 16 amino acids. This CDR3 reads CSVEGQGRTSNYGYTF. The CDR3 region has the DNA TGCAGCGTTGAGGGACAGGGCAGGACCTCTAACTATGGCTACACCTTC.

The V and J genes are TRBV7-5 and TRBJ2-3; the DNA was not compared with TRBD1, the D call given in the table. TRBV7-5 is an annotated pseudogene. CDR3 length equals 15 residues. Written as DNA, the CDR3 is TGTGCCAGAAGCAATGCTGGGGGCTGCACAGATACGCAGTATTTT. The encoded protein is CARSNAGGCTDTQYF.

In this sample, this clone turned up a few times. This rearrangement joins TRBV27 to TRBJ1-5, with D possibly matching TRBD1 (5 bases). V was shortened by 6 bases and J by 5 bases, with 11 bases between the two germline ends. The germline V gene has CDR1 MNHEY and CDR2 SMNVEV (reference sequence). This CDR3 contains 13 residues. The CDR3 nucleotides read TGTGCCAGCAGGCTCGACAGCTATCAGCCCCAGCATTTT. This translates into CASRLDSYQPQHF.

The CDR3: CASSFGQGNTGELFF. The DNA of the CDR3 is TGTGCTAGCTCCTTCGGACAGGGGAACACCGGGGAGCTGTTTTTT. This chain connects TRBV7-7 to TRBJ2-2; TRBD1 matches 8 bases. The CDR3 runs to 15 residues. The V gene's germline CDR1 is SSHAT and CDR2 FNYEAQ (reference sequence).

The chain joins TRBV19 to TRBJ1-2; D call uncertain. Germline CDR1 LNHDA, CDR2 SQIVND (reference sequence). V was clipped by 0 bases and J by 4 bases, with 9 bases between them. The CDR3 extends over 14 amino acids. The CDR3 region has the DNA TGTGCCAGTAGTATAGATTTGGCAGTCTATGGCTACACCTTC. Protein: CASSIDLAVYGYTF. The full variable domain, in which reference TRBV19 and TRBJ1-2 provide the parts outside the CDR3, is DGGITQSPKYLFRKEGQNVTLSCEQNLNHDAMYWYRQDPGQGLRLIYYSQIVNDFQKGDIAEGYSVSREKKESFPLTVTSAQKNPTAFYLCASSIDLAVYGYTFGSGTRLTVV.

This clone was recorded a few times. This chain connects TRBV27 to TRBJ1-1, with TRBD1 matching 9 bases. The ends lost 2 bases at V and 1 base at J; junction bases unmatched: 2. The CDR3 consists of 15 residues. Germline V CDR1 and CDR2: MNHEY, SMNVEV (reference sequence). The CDR3 DNA sequence: TGTGCCAGCAGTTTAACAGGGGGCTCGAACACTGAAGCTTTCTTT. Translating it yields CASSLTGGSNTEAFF.

The chain couples TRBV7-9 to TRBJ1-1; D gene uncertain. Trimming stripped 1 base from V and 3 bases from J, with 9 bases between. The CDR3 is 14 amino acids. The germline gives CDR1 SEHNR, CDR2 FQNEAQ (reference sequence). CDR3 region: CASSLVNRDTEAFF. In nucleotides, the CDR3 is TGTGCCAGCAGCTTAGTGAACCGGGACACTGAAGCTTTCTTT.

The chain has TRBV29-1 and TRBJ2-5; 16 bases match TRBD2. With V trimmed by 7 bases and J by 9 bases, 5 bases remained unmatched. This CDR3 comprises 13 residues. The germline CDR1 and CDR2 sequences are SQVTM and ANQGSEA. CDR3 sequence reads: CSAGTSGGESQYF. The DNA for the CDR3 is TGCAGCGCCGGGACTAGCGGGGGGGAATCCCAGTACTTC.

The rearrangement joins TRBV28 to TRBJ2-3; D gene unclear. V lost 4 bases to trimming and J lost 7 bases, with 6 bases between them. CDR3 length equals 11 residues. CDR1 and CDR2 from the germline V gene are MDHEN and SYDVKM. The CDR3 is CASSYSYTQYF. DNA of the CDR3: TGTGCCAGCAGTTACAGTTATACGCAGTATTTT.

This chain connects TRBV6-5 to TRBJ2-1; tentative D call: TRBD2 (6 bases). The CDR3 is 15 amino acids. Germline values: CDR1 MNHEY, CDR2 SVGAGI. V was pared by 0 bases and J by 14 bases, with 20 bases between. This chain's CDR3 is CASSYSSPQGGTEFF. For the CDR3, the DNA is TGTGCCAGCAGTTACTCCTCACCGCAGGGCGGGACTGAGTTCTTC.

This clone was seen once. The chain links TRBV7-3 to TRBJ1-6; 7 nucleotides agree with TRBD1. Germline trimming cut 1 base from V and 7 bases from J; bases unmatched to any gene: 10. The V gene's germline CDR1 is SGHTA and CDR2 FQGTGA. This CDR3 comprises 17 residues. CDR3 region: CASSLKGAGVLNSPLHF. In nucleotides, the CDR3 is TGTGCCAGCAGCTTAAAGGGGGCAGGGGTTTTGAATTCACCCCTCCACTTT.

The chain joins TRBV6-5 to TRBJ2-1; D might be TRBD1 (6 bases). Looked up from germline, CDR1 is MNHEY and CDR2 is SVGAGI. This CDR3 has 16 residues. V lost 0 bases and J 4 bases, leaving 13 bases between the germline ends. CDR3 sequence: CASSYSGRGPYNEQFF. CDR3 nucleotides: TGTGCCAGCAGTTACTCAGGCAGGGGCCCTTACAATGAGCAGTTCTTC.

The V and J genes are TRBV11-2 and TRBJ2-2; D gene uncertain. The V end was cut by 1 base, the J end by 5 bases, with 8 bases between. This CDR3 has 14 residues. Germline loops: CDR1 SGHAT, CDR2 FQNNGV. The CDR3 nucleotides read TGTGCCAGCAGCTTAGTGGGCTTGACCGGGGAGCTGTTTTTT. As protein: CASSLVGLTGELFF.

This chain links TRBV7-2 with TRBJ1-6; the match to TRBD1 covers 8 bases. CDR3 length: 14 residues. Germline V lookup: CDR1 SGHTA, CDR2 FQGNSA. Trimming removed 1 base from V and 11 bases from J; junction bases left unmatched: 4. The CDR3, as DNA: TGTGCCAGCAGCTTAGGACAGGGGAGGACACCCCTCCACTTT. Encoded protein: CASSLGQGRTPLHF.

The J gene is TRBJ2-2, the V gene TRBV24-1; D unclear. The CDR3 consists of 13 residues. The V and J ends lost 7 bases and 5 bases respectively, with 10 bases between them. CDR1 and CDR2 (germline): KGHDR, SFDVKD. The CDR3 reads CATSSGTTGELFF. The CDR3 nucleotides read TGTGCCACCAGCTCAGGCACGACCGGGGAGCTGTTTTTT.